This TCR beta chain originates from a study of blood T cell repertoires in COVID-19. About the study: Collection of acute and convalescent COVID-19 samples took place in the United States, Italy and Spain. T cells, B-cell-depleted T cells, or PBMCs supplied cDNA or gDNA.

In the authors' methods: Using reference gene primer amplification, nucleated cell counts were estimated. Clones were sequenced by immunoSEQ multiplex PCR, and TCRdb holds only the in-frame ones, with some missing. The D gene and trimming were derived from the DNA, and the V and J assignments and clone size from that table. In the table there are some 200,000 clones, roughly 82% of which are singletons. V was pared by 0 bases and J by 2 bases, with 3 bases of the junction left unmatched. Germline CDR1 is MDHEN and CDR2 is SYDVKM. The CDR3 is made up of 15 amino acids. The chain has TRBV28 and TRBJ2-5; TRBD1 matches at 7 bases. The sample comprised peripheral blood. The TCR was taken from a man over 45 with active or convalescent COVID-19. CDR3 bases: TGTGCCAGCAGTTTATGGTCAGGGGGACAAGAGACCCAGTACTTC. Translated: CASSLWSGGQETQYF. Based on the CDR3 plus reference TRBV28 and TRBJ2-5, the full variable domain is DVKVTQSSRYLVKRTGEKVFLECVQDMDHENMFWYRQDPGLGLRLIYFSYDVKMKEKGDIPEGYSVSREKKERFSLILESASTNQTSMYLCASSLWSGGQETQYFGPGTRLLVL.